Below are 21 T cell receptor beta chains sequenced from a single sample in a study of PD-L1 blockade in urothelial cancer. Here immunoSEQ multiplex PCR was the method, and the copy in TCRdb shows in-frame clones only, minus some. The table lists more than 55,000 clones, approximately 86% of them singletons, with roughly 2.8% in the top ten. The sample was PBMCs, taken around atezolizumab (anti-PD-L1) treatment. The source is a man aged 45 to 65 with urothelial cancer.

The chain employs TRBV28 and TRBJ1-1; no firm D call. CDR1 is MDHEN and CDR2 is SYDVKM in the germline V gene. The CDR3 length is 13 residues. Trimming took off 6 bases at V and 1 base at J, with 9 bases between the two ends. CDR3 region: CASSLTANTEAFF. The CDR3 nucleotides read TGTGCCAGCAGCTTAACAGCGAACACTGAAGCTTTCTTT.

The genes are TRBV28 and TRBJ2-7; 9 bases align to TRBD2. V lost 5 bases to trimming and J lost 3 bases; unmatched junction nucleotides: 11. The CDR3 length is 16 residues. Germline V gene sequence: CDR1 MDHEN, CDR2 SYDVKM. The CDR3 reads CASSTRIAGEFYEQYF. CDR3 bases: TGTGCCAGCAGTACCCGAATAGCGGGAGAATTCTACGAGCAGTACTTC.

The chain employs TRBV7-3 and TRBJ1-6; D is unresolved. V was shortened by 2 bases and J by 0 bases, with 8 bases between the two germline ends. The CDR3 has 16 amino acids. The germline CDR1 and CDR2 sequences are SGHTA and FQGTGA. The CDR3, as DNA: TGTGCCAGCAGCTTATCAGGCAGCTCCTATAATTCACCCCTCCACTTT. Its translation is CASSLSGSSYNSPLHF. Based on the CDR3 plus reference TRBV7-3 and TRBJ1-6, the full variable domain is GAGVSQTPSNKVTEKGKYVELRCDPISGHTALYWYRQSLGQGPEFLIYFQGTGAADDSGLPNDRFFAVRPEGSVSTLKIQRTERGDSAVYLCASSLSGSSYNSPLHFGNGTRLTVT.

This rearrangement joins TRBV25-1 to TRBJ2-4, with D perhaps TRBD2 (7 bases). The germline V gene encodes CDR1 MGHDK and CDR2 SYGVNS. Trimming pared 4 bases from V and 9 bases from J, leaving 19 bases between. This CDR3 has 15 residues. The CDR3 DNA sequence: TGTGCCAGCAGTGGCGGGGGCGCGATTGCCGGCATTCAGTACTTC. This sequence encodes CASSGGGAIAGIQYF.

This clone was recorded once. The chain joins TRBV11-1 to TRBJ1-6; D call uncertain. The CDR3 is made up of 15 amino acids. Trimming removed 5 bases at V and 4 bases at J, with 12 bases between. CDR1 SGHAT and CDR2 FQDESV come from the germline V gene (reference sequence). The CDR3 region has the DNA TGTGCCAGCAGCCTACGAGCTGAATATAATTCACCCCTCCACTTT. Translated: CASSLRAEYNSPLHF.

J is TRBJ2-2 and V is TRBV7-3; D perhaps matches TRBD1 (6 bases). The V and J ends lost 2 bases and 7 bases respectively, with 14 bases between them. This CDR3 contains 15 residues. The germline CDR1 and CDR2 sequences are SGHTA and FQGTGA. CDR3 loop: CASSLQGTGSGELFF. The DNA of the CDR3 is TGTGCCAGCAGCTTACAGGGCACAGGGAGCGGGGAGCTGTTTTTT.

This chain links TRBV7-2 with TRBJ2-1; tentative D call: TRBD2 (5 bases). The CDR3 totals 19 residues. The germline V gene has CDR1 SGHTA and CDR2 FQGNSA. The ends were cut back, 5 bases at V and 0 bases at J, with 23 bases in the middle. The CDR3 loop reads CASSPPAGTPTSSYNEQFF. The CDR3 nucleotides are TGTGCCAGCAGCCCTCCGGCGGGCACTCCAACAAGCTCCTACAATGAGCAGTTCTTC.

V and J are TRBV7-9 and TRBJ1-2, with a possible D match to TRBD1 (5 bases). The germline V and J ends were trimmed by 1 base and 6 bases, with 18 bases remaining between them. Germline V lookup: CDR1 SEHNR, CDR2 FQNEAQ (reference sequence). The CDR3 consists of 16 residues. This CDR3 reads CASSLVQGRARDGYTF. DNA of the CDR3: TGTGCCAGCAGCTTAGTGCAGGGAAGGGCTCGAGATGGCTACACCTTC.

CDR3 region: CASSIQGKKANEKLFF. The CDR3 DNA reads TGTGCCAGTAGTATTCAGGGGAAGAAGGCTAATGAAAAACTGTTTTTT. V gene TRBV19 combines with J gene TRBJ1-4, with D maybe TRBD1 (6 bases). V lost 3 bases and J 3 bases, leaving 14 bases between the germline ends. The CDR3 is 16 amino acids. Germline loops: CDR1 LNHDA, CDR2 SQIVND (reference sequence).

This clone is medium-sized by share. The chain links TRBV5-1 to TRBJ2-7, with TRBD2 matching 7 bases. Losses at the gene ends were 1 base for V and 5 bases for J; bases not matched to a gene: 6. CDR3 length equals 14 residues. Germline-derived CDR1 and CDR2 are SGHRS and YFSETQ. The CDR3 protein is CASSLSGVRNEQYF. The CDR3 nucleotides are TGCGCCAGCAGCTTGAGCGGGGTGCGAAACGAGCAGTACTTC.

The V call is TRBV25-1, the J call TRBJ2-2; weak D call: TRBD1 (6 bases). Deletions cut 6 bases from V and 0 bases from J, with 11 bases between. The CDR3 loop spans 15 amino acids. CDR1 is MGHDK, CDR2 SYGVNS, per germline. CDR3 loop: CASSSTGSNTGELFF. The CDR3 coding sequence is TGTGCCAGCAGCTCGACAGGATCGAACACCGGGGAGCTGTTTTTT.

This rearrangement joins TRBV6-1 to TRBJ2-7; TRBD2 aligns across 9 bases. This CDR3 region has 14 residues. The trim removed 2 bases at V and 9 bases at J, leaving 8 bases unmatched. Germline assignment: CDR1 MNHNS and CDR2 SASEGT. The CDR3 reads CASSEIGGGDGQYF. DNA for the CDR3: TGTGCCAGCAGTGAAATTGGCGGGGGGGACGGGCAGTACTTC.

The chain carries TRBV21-1 and TRBJ1-1; TRBD1 is taken as the D call from the table, unchecked against the DNA. TRBV21-1 is marked as a pseudogene. The CDR3 covers 14 residues. CDR3 bases: TGTGCCAGCGGGACAGGGGCGGATCGGTCGAGAGCTTTCTTT. This translates into CASGTGADRSRAFF.

The chain has TRBV9 and TRBJ2-5; 11 bases are a match to TRBD1. Germline V lookup: CDR1 SGDLS, CDR2 YYNGEE. Trimming at V came to 3 bases and at J to 5 bases, leaving 6 bases not matched to a gene. The CDR3 length is 15 residues. CDR3 in DNA: TGTGCCAGCAGCGCCCCGGGACAGGGGGTCGAGACCCAGTACTTC. This gives the protein CASSAPGQGVETQYF.

The rearrangement uses TRBV6-6 and TRBJ2-7; TRBD1 matches 9 bases. Germline V gene data show CDR1 as MNHNY and CDR2 as SVGAGI (reference sequence). The V gene end was trimmed by 2 bases and the J gene end by 6 bases; junction bases not matched to a gene: 5. The CDR3 is 14 residues long. The CDR3 loop is CASSYVGQGSEQYF. The CDR3 nucleotides read TGTGCCAGCAGTTACGTGGGACAGGGAAGCGAGCAGTACTTC.

The chain combines TRBV11-3 with TRBJ2-1; TRBD2 might be the D (6 bases). The CDR3 loop spans 13 amino acids. CDR1 is SGHNT and CDR2 is YENEEA in the germline V gene. The V end was cut by 1 base, the J end by 7 bases, with 8 bases between. The CDR3 DNA follows: TGTGCCAGCAGCTTAGGGACTATTAATGAGCAGTTCTTC. Translation: CASSLGTINEQFF.

V usage is TRBV28 and J usage is TRBJ2-3; the match to TRBD2 covers 7 bases. Per germline, CDR1 MDHEN and CDR2 SYDVKM. After removal of 10 bases from V and 9 bases from J, the junction contained 13 bases not matched to a gene. The CDR3 has 13 residues. In DNA form, the CDR3 reads TGTGCCACCGATAGACTAGCTCTCGGAACGCAGTATTTT. Amino acid sequence: CATDRLALGTQYF. Filled out from reference TRBV28 and TRBJ2-3, the complete variable domain reads DVKVTQSSRYLVKRTGEKVFLECVQDMDHENMFWYRQDPGLGLRLIYFSYDVKMKEKGDIPEGYSVSREKKERFSLILESASTNQTSMYLCATDRLALGTQYFGPGTRLTVL.

The rearrangement joins TRBV2 to TRBJ1-2; 7 nucleotides align to TRBD1. The CDR3 runs 18 residues. Per the germline V gene, CDR1 is SNHLY and CDR2 is FYNNEI. V trimming: 4 bases; J trimming: 1 base; junction bases outside the gene matches: 15. CDR3 bases: TGTGCCAGCAGTGGACGGACAGGTTGGGGTCTGGGTAACTATGGCTACACCTTC. Translated: CASSGRTGWGLGNYGYTF.

CDR3 DNA: TGTGCCAGCAACGAACCGGGGGGTTCTTTCCTCGAGCAGTACTTC. Translating it yields CASNEPGGSFLEQYF. The rearrangement uses TRBV28 and TRBJ2-7; TRBD2 agrees at 7 bases. The CDR3 runs to 15 residues. The germline V gene encodes CDR1 MDHEN and CDR2 SYDVKM. With V trimmed by 7 bases and J by 6 bases, 15 bases remained unmatched.

The chain has TRBV14 and TRBJ2-5, with D tentatively TRBD1 (5 bases). CDR1 SGHDN and CDR2 FVKESK come from the germline V gene. The CDR3 extends over 13 amino acids. The V and J ends lost 1 base and 7 bases respectively, with 10 bases between them. CDR3 sequence: CASSQGGAGTQYF. The CDR3 nucleotides read TGTGCCAGCAGCCAAGGGGGCGCCGGGACCCAGTACTTC.

The chain carries TRBV28 and TRBJ2-5, with D possibly matching TRBD2 (7 bases). Per germline, CDR1 MDHEN and CDR2 SYDVKM. This CDR3 contains 16 residues. Between the trimmed V and J ends, which lost 6 bases and 5 bases, there was a span of 22 bases. This CDR3 is CASRQSGGGSGETQYF. The CDR3 DNA reads TGTGCCAGCAGGCAAAGTGGGGGGGGCTCGGGGGAGACCCAGTACTTC.